This T cell receptor beta chain emerged from a study of beta chain features in type 1 diabetes. Across the study: The study found patients and healthy donors alike in age, gender and cell yields. Findings and caveats of the study: A moderate, significant TCRB CDR3 shortening appeared in type 1 diabetes across four CD4+ subsets.

This clone was counted a few times. The antigen remains unidentified. TCRB transcripts that were expressed got sequenced, as all of the isolated RNA had been reverse transcribed. The assay was immunoSEQ multiplex PCR, and TCRdb's table has in-frame clones only and misses some. The profile shows more than 250,000 clones, approximately 25% of them singletons. Per donor, one heparinised blood draw averaged about 110 mL. Source material: naive CD4+ T cells from blood. The TCR sequence derives from a woman aged 25 to 39 with type 1 diabetes.

For the CDR3, the DNA is TGTGCCAGCAGTTACCGCGAGGGGACATCGGGCTACACCTTC. It yields the protein CASSYREGTSGYTF. V is TRBV6-6 and J is TRBJ1-2; D may be TRBD1 (6 bases). Trimming took off 2 bases at V and 8 bases at J, with 15 bases between the two ends. This CDR3 spans 14 amino acids. Germline V gene data show CDR1 as MNHNY and CDR2 as SVGAGI (reference sequence).